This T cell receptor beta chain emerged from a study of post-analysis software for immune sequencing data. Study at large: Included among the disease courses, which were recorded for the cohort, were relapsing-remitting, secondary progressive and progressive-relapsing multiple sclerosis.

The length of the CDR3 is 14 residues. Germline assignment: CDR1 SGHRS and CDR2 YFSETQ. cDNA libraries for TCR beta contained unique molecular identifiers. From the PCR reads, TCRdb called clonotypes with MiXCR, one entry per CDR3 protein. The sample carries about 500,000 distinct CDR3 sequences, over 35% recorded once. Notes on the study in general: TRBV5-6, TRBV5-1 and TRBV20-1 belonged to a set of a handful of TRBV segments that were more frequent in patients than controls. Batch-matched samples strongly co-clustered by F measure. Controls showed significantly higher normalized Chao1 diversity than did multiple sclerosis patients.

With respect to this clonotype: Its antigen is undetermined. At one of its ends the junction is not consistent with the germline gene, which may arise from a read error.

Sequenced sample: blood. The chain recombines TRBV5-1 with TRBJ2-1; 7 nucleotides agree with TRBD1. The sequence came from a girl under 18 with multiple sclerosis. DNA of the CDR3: TGCGCCAGCAGCCCCGACAGGGCGGACCTGAATGGGGTCTTC. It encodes CASSPDRADLNGVF.